These 2 T cell receptor beta chains originate from one sample sequenced in a study of blood T cell repertoires in COVID-19. Clones were sequenced by immunoSEQ multiplex PCR, and TCRdb holds only the in-frame ones, with some missing. This sample has 98,000 or so clones, with around 82% found just once. Sequences were obtained from peripheral blood. The receptors shown here come from a man between 60 and 75 years old with acute or convalescent COVID-19.

The chain couples TRBV5-1 to TRBJ2-1; TRBD2 is a possible D gene (6 bases). The CDR3 has 14 amino acids. Germline V gene lookup returns CDR1 SGHRS and CDR2 YFSETQ. The V end was cut by 5 bases, the J end by 1 base, with 10 bases between. CDR3: CASRNGSSYNEQFF. CDR3 nucleotide sequence: TGCGCCAGCAGAAACGGGAGTTCCTACAATGAGCAGTTCTTC.

The genes are TRBV27 and TRBJ2-6, with 8 bases lining up with TRBD1. This CDR3 spans 15 amino acids. Germline V gene sequence: CDR1 MNHEY, CDR2 SMNVEV (reference sequence). V was pared by 2 bases and J by 4 bases, with 1 base of the junction left unmatched. CDR3 protein: CASSLQGAGANVLTF. The CDR3 DNA follows: TGTGCCAGCAGTTTACAGGGGGCCGGGGCCAACGTCCTGACTTTC.